The present T cell receptor beta chain was sequenced within a study of blood T cell repertoires in COVID-19. This clone came up a few times. Losses at the gene ends were 8 bases for V and 1 base for J; bases not matched to a gene: 7. This CDR3 has 13 residues. Looked up from germline, CDR1 is GTSNPN and CDR2 is SVGIG (reference sequence). Authors' analysis steps: Amplification of reference gene primers provided the estimated nucleated cell counts. Sequencing used immunoSEQ multiplex PCR; TCRdb keeps in-frame clones, though not all of them. The DNA was the basis for D and trimming; V, J and clone size are from that table. The table shows approximately 110,000 clones, with approximately 74% occurring only once.

This rearrangement joins TRBV30 to TRBJ2-7; 8 nucleotides agree with TRBD2. The sequenced sample was peripheral blood. The TCR was taken from a man older than 75 with COVID-19, enrolled during active disease. The CDR3 nucleotides are TGTGCCGGAAGGACTAGCCATTCCTACGAGCAGTACTTC. Translated, it gives CAGRTSHSYEQYF.